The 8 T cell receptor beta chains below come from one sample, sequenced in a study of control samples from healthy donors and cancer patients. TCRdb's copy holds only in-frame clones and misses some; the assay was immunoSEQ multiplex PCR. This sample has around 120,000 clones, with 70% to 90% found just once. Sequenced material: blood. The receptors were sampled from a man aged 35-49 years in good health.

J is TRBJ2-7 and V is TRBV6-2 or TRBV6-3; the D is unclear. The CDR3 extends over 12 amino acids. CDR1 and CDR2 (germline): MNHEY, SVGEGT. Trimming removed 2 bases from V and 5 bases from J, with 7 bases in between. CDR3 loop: CASSYPQNEQYF. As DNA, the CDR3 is TGTGCCAGCAGTTACCCCCAAAACGAGCAGTACTTC.

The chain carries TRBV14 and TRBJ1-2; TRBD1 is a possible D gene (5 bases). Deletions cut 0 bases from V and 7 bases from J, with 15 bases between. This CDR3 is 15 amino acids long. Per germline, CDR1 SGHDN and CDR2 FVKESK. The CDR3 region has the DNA TGTGCCAGCAGCCAAGATGGATTGCCAGGGAGTGGCTACACCTTC. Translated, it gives CASSQDGLPGSGYTF.

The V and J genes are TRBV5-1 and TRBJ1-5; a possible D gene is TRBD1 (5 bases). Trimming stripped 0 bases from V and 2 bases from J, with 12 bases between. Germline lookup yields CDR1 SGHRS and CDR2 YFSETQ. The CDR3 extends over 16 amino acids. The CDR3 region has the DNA TGCGCCAGCAGCTTGGATTTTCGGGGCGGCAATCAGCCCCAGCATTTT. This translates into CASSLDFRGGNQPQHF.

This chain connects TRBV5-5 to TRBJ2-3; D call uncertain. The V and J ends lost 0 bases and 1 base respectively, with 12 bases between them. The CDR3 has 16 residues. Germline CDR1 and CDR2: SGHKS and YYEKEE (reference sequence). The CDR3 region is CASSLAGERGTDTQYF. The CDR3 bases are TGTGCCAGCAGCTTGGCGGGTGAACGGGGCACAGATACGCAGTATTTT.

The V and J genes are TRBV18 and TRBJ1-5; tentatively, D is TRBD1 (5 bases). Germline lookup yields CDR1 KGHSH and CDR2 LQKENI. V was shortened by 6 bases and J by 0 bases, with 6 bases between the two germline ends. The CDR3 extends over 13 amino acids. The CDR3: CASSDTSNQPQHF. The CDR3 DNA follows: TGTGCCAGCTCGGACACTAGCAATCAGCCCCAGCATTTT.

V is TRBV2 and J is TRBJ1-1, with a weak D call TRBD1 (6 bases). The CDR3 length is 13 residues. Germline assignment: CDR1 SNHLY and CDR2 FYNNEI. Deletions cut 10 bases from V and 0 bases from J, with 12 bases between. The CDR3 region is CATRTAVNTEAFF. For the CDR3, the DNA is TGTGCCACCCGGACAGCCGTGAACACTGAAGCTTTCTTT. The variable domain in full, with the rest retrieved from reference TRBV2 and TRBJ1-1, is EPEVTQTPSHQVTQMGQEVILRCVPISNHLYFYWYRQILGQKVEFLVSFYNNEISEKSEIFDDQFSVERPDGSNFTLKIRSTKLEDSAMYFCATRTAVNTEAFFGQGTRLTVV.

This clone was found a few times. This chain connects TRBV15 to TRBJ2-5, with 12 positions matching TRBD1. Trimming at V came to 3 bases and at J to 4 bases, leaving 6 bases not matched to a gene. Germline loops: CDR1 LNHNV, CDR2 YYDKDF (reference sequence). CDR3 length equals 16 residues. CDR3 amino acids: CATSSRDRGLRETQYF. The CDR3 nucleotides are TGTGCCACCAGCAGTCGGGACAGGGGGCTTCGAGAGACCCAGTACTTC.

Here the CDR3 reads CASSLSPTGELFF. DNA of the CDR3: TGTGCCAGCAGTTTATCTCCCACCGGGGAGCTGTTTTTT. This chain links TRBV12-3 or TRBV12-4 with TRBJ2-2, with D unclear. CDR3 length: 13 amino acids. Trimming removed 2 bases from V and 4 bases from J, with 5 bases in between.